These 13 T cell receptor beta chains originate from one sample sequenced in a study of T cell responses to AZD1222 COVID-19 vaccine. The data were produced by immunoSEQ multiplex PCR, yet TCRdb's version contains in-frame clones alone and is incomplete. The data show tens of thousands of clones, 70% to 90% seen once. Sequences were derived from peripheral blood, sampled 28 days after the second AZD1222 dose. Every receptor here comes from an adult who received the AZD1222 COVID-19 vaccine.

This chain joins TRBV7-9 and TRBJ1-4, with D uncertain. This CDR3 is built from 15 residues. From germline, CDR1 is SEHNR and CDR2 FQNEAQ (reference sequence). Between the trimmed V and J ends, which lost 5 bases and 6 bases, there was a span of 16 bases. CDR3 coding DNA: TGTGCCAGCAGCCCATGGTCAGAAGGGTATGAAAAACTGTTTTTT. It translates to CASSPWSEGYEKLFF.

The genes are TRBV7-6 and TRBJ1-2, with TRBD1 identical over 10 bases. Germline V gene sequence: CDR1 SGHVS, CDR2 FNYEAQ. CDR3 length: 18 amino acids. Germline trimming cut 1 base from V and 4 bases from J; bases unmatched to any gene: 12. CDR3 in DNA: TGTGCCAGCAGCTTAGAAACCGGGACAGGGGATATCGTCTATGGCTACACCTTC. Translated, it gives CASSLETGTGDIVYGYTF.

The chain recombines TRBV18 with TRBJ1-2; D not resolved. V was trimmed by 2 bases and J by 6 bases, leaving 10 bases between them. CDR3 size: 13 residues. Germline values: CDR1 KGHSH, CDR2 LQKENI. The CDR3 DNA is TGTGCCAGCTCACCAAAAATGGATGATGGCTACACCTTC. Protein product: CASSPKMDDGYTF. The variable domain in full, completed from reference TRBV18 and TRBJ1-2, reads NAGVMQNPRHLVRRRGQEARLRCSPMKGHSHVYWYRQLPEEGLKFMVYLQKENIIDESGMPKERFSAEFPKEGPSILRIQQVVRGDSAAYFCASSPKMDDGYTFGSGTRLTVV.

V gene TRBV10-3 combines with J gene TRBJ2-3; 10 bases agree with TRBD1. V dropped 2 bases and J dropped 1; count of bases not matched to a gene: 0. This CDR3 region has 15 residues. The germline V gene encodes CDR1 ENHRY and CDR2 SYGVKD. The chain's CDR3 is CAISEGTGGTDTQYF. As DNA, the CDR3 is TGTGCCATCAGTGAGGGGACAGGGGGCACAGATACGCAGTATTTT.

The chain employs TRBV11-2 and TRBJ2-7; weak D call: TRBD2 (6 bases). V lost 1 base, J lost 9 bases, and 10 bases lay in between. The CDR3 totals 12 residues. Germline V gene lookup returns CDR1 SGHAT and CDR2 FQNNGV. CDR3 coding DNA: TGTGCCAGCAGCTTAGTGGTGGGGGGGCAGTACTTC. Protein: CASSLVVGGQYF.

The chain couples TRBV27 to TRBJ2-3; D is uncertain. The CDR3 is 13 residues long. V was cut by 3 bases and J by 3 bases, with 7 bases left in between. Germline CDR1 is MNHEY and CDR2 is SMNVEV (reference sequence). CDR3 residues: CASSFRRTDTQYF. CDR3 sequence (DNA): TGTGCCAGCAGTTTTCGTCGGACAGATACGCAGTATTTT.

This clone was detected once. This chain connects TRBV13 to TRBJ1-6; possible D gene TRBD1, 6 bases. CDR1 is PRHDT and CDR2 is FYEKMQ in the germline V gene (reference sequence). V gave up 1 base and J gave up 5 bases, with 15 bases separating them. CDR3 length: 17 residues. As DNA, the CDR3 is TGTGCCAGCAGCTTAGTATACGAGGACAGAAATAATTCACCCCTCCACTTT. It specifies CASSLVYEDRNNSPLHF.

In nucleotides, the CDR3 is TGTGCCAGCAGTGACAGGGGACCCACTGAAGCTTTCTTT. Translated: CASSDRGPTEAFF. The chain employs TRBV6-1 and TRBJ1-1, with D possibly matching TRBD1 (6 bases). In germline, CDR1 is MNHNS, CDR2 SASEGT. The CDR3 loop spans 13 amino acids. V shed 3 bases and J shed 4 bases, with 9 bases lying between them.

This clone was detected once. The J gene is TRBJ1-1, the V gene TRBV7-8; weak D call: TRBD1 (5 bases). V was clipped by 2 bases and J by 4 bases, with 8 bases between them. The germline gives CDR1 SGHVS, CDR2 FQNEAQ. The CDR3 has 13 residues. CDR3 amino acids: CASSLPGATEAFF. For the CDR3, the DNA is TGTGCCAGCAGCTTACCCGGGGCCACTGAAGCTTTCTTT.

This chain connects TRBV18 to TRBJ2-1, with D perhaps TRBD1 (6 bases). V was trimmed by 4 bases and J by 5 bases, leaving 12 bases between them. The CDR3 totals 14 residues. CDR1 and CDR2 from the germline V gene are KGHSH and LQKENI. The CDR3 region is CASSRSRGNNEQFF. CDR3 sequence (DNA): TGTGCCAGCTCACGATCTAGGGGGAACAATGAGCAGTTCTTC.

The chain links TRBV5-4 to TRBJ2-7; 7 bases line up with TRBD1. Trimming took 4 bases from V and 5 from J; bases not matched to a gene: 6. Germline V gives CDR1 SGHNT, CDR2 YYREEE (reference sequence). The CDR3 is 13 amino acids. CDR3 region: CASSPPQGDEQYF. The CDR3 coding sequence is TGTGCCAGCAGCCCCCCGCAGGGGGACGAGCAGTACTTC.

This clone was counted once. The chain uses TRBV6-5 and TRBJ2-1; 7 bases agree with TRBD1. CDR1 and CDR2 from the germline V gene are MNHEY and SVGAGI. CDR3 length equals 13 residues. V lost 4 bases, J lost 7 bases, and 4 bases stayed unmatched. CDR3 protein: CASSSMTGNEQFF. Here the CDR3 DNA reads TGTGCCAGCAGTTCCATGACAGGGAATGAGCAGTTCTTC.

This rearrangement joins TRBV6-2 or TRBV6-3 to TRBJ1-2; D unresolved. The germline V gene has CDR1 MNHEY and CDR2 SVGEGT. This CDR3 comprises 12 residues. Trimming pared 2 bases from V and 2 bases from J, leaving 3 bases between. The chain's CDR3 is CASSYPNYGYTF. The CDR3 region has the DNA TGTGCCAGCAGTTACCCGAACTATGGCTACACCTTC.